The rows below give T cell receptor beta chains drawn from one sample of a study of regulatory T cells in long-lasting Graves disease. TCRdb reprocessed the multiplex PCR reads via MiXCR and lists one record per CDR3 protein. In the table there are 450,000 or so distinct CDR3 sequences, around 20% of which are singletons. This specimen consisted of peripheral blood mononuclear cells (PBMCs), obtained when the disease was refractory, from a patient treated with antithyroid drugs. Receptors were obtained from a female donor with Graves disease. The CDR3 runs from the conserved cysteine through the conserved F or W. The D gene is left open where the match is weak. Not all rows give a size; the values are once, few, many and, for expanded clones, a class.

j_call: TRBJ2-5
v_call: TRBV6-1
d_call: TRBD2
clone_size: .
cdr3_nt: TGTGCCAGCAGTCCCCGGGGGACTAGAAAAGAGACCCAGTACTTC
cdr3_aa: CASSPRGTRKETQYF

j_call: TRBJ2-7
v_call: TRBV6-1
d_call: .
clone_size: many
cdr3_nt: TGTGCCAGCAGTGAAGGGGCGGATCCGGGCGAGCAGTACTTC
cdr3_aa: CASSEGADPGEQYF

j_call: TRBJ2-7
v_call: TRBV19
d_call: TRBD1
clone_size: .
cdr3_nt: TGTGCCACCGCCGGGACAGGGGCGTACGAGCAGTACTTC
cdr3_aa: CATAGTGAYEQYF

j_call: TRBJ2-2
v_call: TRBV4-1
d_call: TRBD2
clone_size: few
cdr3_nt: TGCGCCAGCAGCCCCCAGGCTGGGCGGGAGACCATCACCGGGGAGCTGTTTTTT
cdr3_aa: CASSPQAGRETITGELFF

j_call: TRBJ2-7
v_call: TRBV7-8
d_call: .
clone_size: many
cdr3_nt: TGTGCCAGCAGCTTATTGGTTGGATCCTACGAGCAGTACTTC
cdr3_aa: CASSLLVGSYEQYF

j_call: TRBJ1-2
v_call: TRBV2
d_call: .
clone_size: many
cdr3_nt: TGTGCCAGCAGTGATCCGTATTCTAACTATGGCTACACCTTC
cdr3_aa: CASSDPYSNYGYTF

j_call: TRBJ2-7
v_call: TRBV7-8
d_call: .
clone_size: few
cdr3_nt: TGTGCCAGCAGCCCCCTCCCCATAAGGAGCACGGAGCAGTACTTC
cdr3_aa: CASSPLPIRSTEQYF

j_call: TRBJ1-4
v_call: TRBV7-9
d_call: .
clone_size: many
cdr3_nt: TGTGCCAGCAGCTTAGCGGACGGCAGTAGGAGTGAAAAACTGTTTTTT
cdr3_aa: CASSLADGSRSEKLFF

j_call: TRBJ2-7
v_call: TRBV19
d_call: .
clone_size: once
cdr3_nt: TGTGCCAGTAGGAGGGACGGCCTCTCCTACGAGCAGTACTTC
cdr3_aa: CASRRDGLSYEQYF

j_call: TRBJ1-2
v_call: TRBV5-1
d_call: .
clone_size: .
cdr3_nt: TGCGCCAGCAGCTTGGCCGGGAAGGGCGATGGCTACACCTTC
cdr3_aa: CASSLAGKGDGYTF

j_call: TRBJ1-2
v_call: TRBV6-1
d_call: .
clone_size: .
cdr3_nt: TGTGCCAGCAGTCGACTTCCGGGACACCGATCTACCTTC
cdr3_aa: CASSRLPGHRSTF

j_call: TRBJ2-5
v_call: TRBV5-1
d_call: TRBD2
clone_size: .
cdr3_nt: TGCGCCAGCAGCAGCGGGGGTCCGAAGACCCAGTACTTC
cdr3_aa: CASSSGGPKTQYF

j_call: TRBJ2-7
v_call: TRBV18
d_call: .
clone_size: few
cdr3_nt: TGTGCCAGCTCACCACCGATGATACAGGGAAGGTACGAGCAGTACTTC
cdr3_aa: CASSPPMIQGRYEQYF

j_call: TRBJ2-7
v_call: TRBV12-3/TRBV12-4
d_call: .
clone_size: many
cdr3_nt: TGTGCCAGCAGTTTAGCGCTCGGAGCCCCCCACGAGCAGTACTTC
cdr3_aa: CASSLALGAPHEQYF

j_call: TRBJ2-2
v_call: TRBV11-2
d_call: .
clone_size: .
cdr3_nt: TGTGCCAGCAGCTACGATGGAAGGGCGAACACCGGGGAGCTGTTTTTT
cdr3_aa: CASSYDGRANTGELFF

j_call: TRBJ2-7
v_call: TRBV28
d_call: TRBD1
clone_size: many
cdr3_nt: TGTGCCAGCAGTTCAGGGGGTCGGACAGGGGGCTACGAGCAGTACTTC
cdr3_aa: CASSSGGRTGGYEQYF

j_call: TRBJ2-2
v_call: TRBV12-3/TRBV12-4
d_call: .
clone_size: many
cdr3_nt: TGTGCCAGCAGTTTCAATTTTCCCGGGGAGCTGTTTTTT
cdr3_aa: CASSFNFPGELFF

j_call: TRBJ2-7
v_call: TRBV7-2
d_call: .
clone_size: few
cdr3_nt: TGTGCCAGCAGCCCTAGAGGGGGGGGGAATGGCGAGCAGTACTTC
cdr3_aa: CASSPRGGGNGEQYF

j_call: TRBJ1-5
v_call: TRBV9
d_call: .
clone_size: many
cdr3_nt: TGTGCCAGCAGCCGGGGGGGAGGTGGTCAGCCCCAGCATTTT
cdr3_aa: CASSRGGGGQPQHF

j_call: TRBJ1-1
v_call: TRBV30
d_call: .
clone_size: many
cdr3_nt: TGTGCCTGGAGCCCGGGGTTGAGCACTGAAGCTTTCTTT
cdr3_aa: CAWSPGLSTEAFF

j_call: TRBJ2-7
v_call: TRBV6-5
d_call: .
clone_size: .
cdr3_nt: TGTGCCAGCAGTTACTCGAGTGGGAGTCCCTACGAGCAGTACTTC
cdr3_aa: CASSYSSGSPYEQYF

j_call: TRBJ1-1
v_call: TRBV29-1
d_call: .
clone_size: many
cdr3_nt: TGCAGCGCGCCACTGGGGCAGAGGAACACTGAAGCTTTCTTT
cdr3_aa: CSAPLGQRNTEAFF

j_call: TRBJ2-7
v_call: TRBV7-2
d_call: TRBD2
clone_size: few
cdr3_nt: TGTGCCAGCAGCTTAGATCGGCTAGCGGGCTCCTACGAGCAGTACTTC
cdr3_aa: CASSLDRLAGSYEQYF

j_call: TRBJ2-5
v_call: TRBV7-2
d_call: .
clone_size: many
cdr3_nt: TGTGCCAGCAGCTCCCCGGTCCCGGAGACCCAGTACTTC
cdr3_aa: CASSSPVPETQYF

j_call: TRBJ1-5
v_call: TRBV6-5
d_call: TRBD1
clone_size: .
cdr3_nt: TGTGCCAGCAGTTACGGGGGACAGGGCAATCAGCCCCAGCATTTT
cdr3_aa: CASSYGGQGNQPQHF

j_call: TRBJ1-3
v_call: TRBV6-2/TRBV6-3
d_call: .
clone_size: .
cdr3_nt: TGTGCCAGCAGTAAGACTCCCGGGACGGATATCTCCTACTCTGGAAACACCATATATTTT
cdr3_aa: CASSKTPGTDISYSGNTIYF

j_call: TRBJ2-7
v_call: TRBV27
d_call: .
clone_size: many
cdr3_nt: TGTGCCAGCAGTTTAGGGACACTGTACGAGCAGTACTTC
cdr3_aa: CASSLGTLYEQYF

j_call: TRBJ2-7
v_call: TRBV6-5
d_call: .
clone_size: .
cdr3_nt: TGTGCCAGCAGTTACAAGGGGCAGGGTGGGTACGAGCAGTACTTC
cdr3_aa: CASSYKGQGGYEQYF

j_call: TRBJ2-2
v_call: TRBV12-3/TRBV12-4
d_call: TRBD2
clone_size: many
cdr3_nt: TGTGCCAGCAGTGGGACTAGCGGTGAATTCGGGGAGCTGTTTTTT
cdr3_aa: CASSGTSGEFGELFF

j_call: TRBJ2-5
v_call: TRBV24-1
d_call: .
clone_size: many
cdr3_nt: TGTGCCATAGAAGGGGGGGCTCAAGAGACCCAGTACTTC
cdr3_aa: CAIEGGAQETQYF

j_call: TRBJ2-6
v_call: TRBV27
d_call: TRBD2
clone_size: .
cdr3_nt: TGTGCCAGCAGTCCGGGACTAGCGGGAGTATTTGGGGCCAACGTCCTGACTTTC
cdr3_aa: CASSPGLAGVFGANVLTF

j_call: TRBJ2-7
v_call: TRBV6-1
d_call: TRBD2
clone_size: .
cdr3_nt: TGTGCCAGCTCTAAGAATGGACTAGCCGATTTGCTTCCCTACGAGCAGTACTTC
cdr3_aa: CASSKNGLADLLPYEQYF

j_call: TRBJ2-1
v_call: TRBV28
d_call: .
clone_size: .
cdr3_nt: TGTGCCAGCAGCCCTGCGGGATACAATGAGCAGTTCTTC
cdr3_aa: CASSPAGYNEQFF

j_call: TRBJ1-6
v_call: TRBV12-3/TRBV12-4
d_call: .
clone_size: .
cdr3_nt: TGTGCCAGCAAAGGGGAGTACAATTCACCCCTCCACTTT
cdr3_aa: CASKGEYNSPLHF

j_call: TRBJ1-1
v_call: TRBV6-1
d_call: .
clone_size: .
cdr3_nt: TGTGCCAGCAGGGACACACACACTGAAGCTTTCTTT
cdr3_aa: CASRDTHTEAFF

j_call: TRBJ1-5
v_call: TRBV4-3
d_call: .
clone_size: .
cdr3_nt: TGCGCCAGCAGCCAAGATCACACCAATCAGCCCCAGCATTTT
cdr3_aa: CASSQDHTNQPQHF

j_call: TRBJ1-1
v_call: TRBV4-1
d_call: .
clone_size: .
cdr3_nt: TGCGCCAGCAGCCAAGCTCGTGGGCTGGTCACTGAAGCTTTCTTT
cdr3_aa: CASSQARGLVTEAFF

j_call: TRBJ1-1
v_call: TRBV29-1
d_call: TRBD1
clone_size: few
cdr3_nt: TGCAGCGGTACTACAGGGGGCACTGAAGCTTTCTTT
cdr3_aa: CSGTTGGTEAFF

j_call: TRBJ2-4
v_call: TRBV28
d_call: .
clone_size: many
cdr3_nt: TGTGCCAGCAGTTCCTCCGGGGTGGTAGCCAAAAACATTCAGTACTTC
cdr3_aa: CASSSSGVVAKNIQYF

j_call: TRBJ1-1
v_call: TRBV7-6
d_call: TRBD1
clone_size: few
cdr3_nt: TGTGCCAGCAGCTCTAGAGGGACAGGTGAAGCTTTCTTT
cdr3_aa: CASSSRGTGEAFF

j_call: TRBJ2-7
v_call: TRBV10-3
d_call: TRBD1
clone_size: many
cdr3_nt: TGTGCCATCAGTGAGCCAGGACAGGGCGGCGAGCAGTACTTC
cdr3_aa: CAISEPGQGGEQYF

j_call: TRBJ2-3
v_call: TRBV5-1
d_call: .
clone_size: .
cdr3_nt: TGCGCCAGCAGCTCGGAGGCAGATACGCAGTATTTT
cdr3_aa: CASSSEADTQYF

j_call: TRBJ1-2
v_call: TRBV29-1
d_call: .
clone_size: few
cdr3_nt: TGCAGCGCTGCTGAAGGTTATGGCTACACCTTC
cdr3_aa: CSAAEGYGYTF

j_call: TRBJ2-7
v_call: TRBV15
d_call: .
clone_size: many
cdr3_nt: TGTGCCACCAGCAGAGATGGGGGAACCAACTACGAGCAGTACTTC
cdr3_aa: CATSRDGGTNYEQYF

j_call: TRBJ1-4
v_call: TRBV5-1
d_call: .
clone_size: many
cdr3_nt: TGCGCCAGCAACCAGATGGGGGCCGAAAATGAAAAACTGTTTTTT
cdr3_aa: CASNQMGAENEKLFF

j_call: TRBJ2-5
v_call: TRBV20-1
d_call: .
clone_size: few
cdr3_nt: TGCAGTGCTAGGCCGGCTTCACAAGAGACCCAGTACTTC
cdr3_aa: CSARPASQETQYF

j_call: TRBJ1-1
v_call: TRBV19
d_call: .
clone_size: .
cdr3_nt: TGTGCCAGTAGTATCTCGCCAGGAGCTGAAGCTTTCTTT
cdr3_aa: CASSISPGAEAFF

j_call: TRBJ1-5
v_call: TRBV7-3
d_call: .
clone_size: many
cdr3_nt: TGTGCCAGCAGCTTAAGGGACATACGAAGCAATCAGCCCCAGCATTTT
cdr3_aa: CASSLRDIRSNQPQHF

j_call: TRBJ1-2
v_call: TRBV4-3
d_call: TRBD1
clone_size: few
cdr3_nt: TGCGCCAGCAGCCAAAAATTATCTTTGGGACAGGGGCACTATGGCTACACCTTC
cdr3_aa: CASSQKLSLGQGHYGYTF

j_call: TRBJ2-2
v_call: TRBV11-2
d_call: TRBD2
clone_size: .
cdr3_nt: TGTGCCAGCAGCTTAGTTCCCGGACTAGCGGGACTGTGGGGAACCGGGGAGCTGTTTTTT
cdr3_aa: CASSLVPGLAGLWGTGELFF

j_call: TRBJ2-7
v_call: TRBV4-3
d_call: TRBD1
clone_size: .
cdr3_nt: TGCGCCAGCAGCCAAGATAGGACAGGGAGCTACGAGCAGTACTTC
cdr3_aa: CASSQDRTGSYEQYF

j_call: TRBJ2-7
v_call: TRBV3-1
d_call: .
clone_size: .
cdr3_nt: TGTGCCAGCAGCCAAGATGTCCTGTCGACAGTTGCAACCTACGAGCAGTACTTC
cdr3_aa: CASSQDVLSTVATYEQYF